A selection of T cell receptor beta chains follows, all from one sample in a study of T cell repertoires in cytomegalovirus infection. No cognate antigen is known for these TCRs. MiXCR, applied by TCRdb to the reads, yields one record per CDR3 protein. The sample consists of around 900,000 distinct CDR3 sequences, roughly a third of them appearing once. The input for sequencing was cultured CD8+ T cells from PBMCs, taken from culture after CMV antigen stimulation. The source of these receptors is a human donor in good health (CMV status not recorded). Some clones in this sample may be carry-over from other donors' samples. CDR3s include the opening cysteine and the closing phenylalanine or tryptophan. Where a row states a size, it is once, few, many or the class of an expanded clone; other rows omit it.

>TRBJ2-3|few|TRBV7-9
CASSLSTSGARTDTQYF
>TRBJ2-3|many|TRBV7-9
CASSPVPDTQYF
>TRBJ2-1|few|TRBV19
CASSLGGYYNEQFF
>TRBJ1-6|many|TRBV12-3/TRBV12-4
CASSGTENSPLHF
>TRBJ2-2|-|TRBV4-3
CASRQDDSRVNTGELFF
>TRBJ1-5|many|TRBV6-1
CASSDSQGREPQHF
>TRBJ1-5|few|TRBV12-5
CASGLGSGGADQPQHF
>TRBJ1-1|-|TRBV4-2
CASSQERDRGLWGTEAFF
>TRBJ1-1|-|TRBV29-1
CSAMGQVNTEAFF
>TRBJ2-1|-|TRBV7-9
CASSLALRPHEQFF
>TRBJ1-2|few|TRBV7-9
CASSLDGQAAGYTF